A single sample gave rise to the 9 T cell receptor beta chains below, sequenced in a study of blood T cell repertoires in COVID-19. The repertoire was sequenced with immunoSEQ multiplex PCR; TCRdb's copy has only in-frame clones and lacks some. The table lists 150,000 to 180,000 clones, approximately 81% of them singletons. Sample: peripheral blood. These receptors came from a woman in her sixties with COVID-19, enrolled during active disease.

DNA of the CDR3: TGTGCCAGCAGTTACTCTCGGGGATCGCATCAGCCCCAGCATTTT. Translated: CASSYSRGSHQPQHF. V usage is TRBV6-5 and J usage is TRBJ1-5, with unresolved D. CDR1 and CDR2 (germline): MNHEY, SVGAGI. The length of the CDR3 is 15 residues. Trimming removed 0 bases from V and 5 bases from J, with 11 bases in between.

V and J are TRBV7-2 and TRBJ2-3; D is possibly TRBD2 (5 bases). Germline V gene sequence: CDR1 SGHTA, CDR2 FQGNSA. V was pared by 1 base and J by 2 bases, with 10 bases between. The CDR3 loop spans 15 amino acids. CDR3 in amino acids: CASSLGGILTDTQYF. Here the CDR3 DNA reads TGTGCCAGCAGCTTAGGAGGGATCCTCACAGATACGCAGTATTTT.

The chain uses TRBV27 and TRBJ1-2, with 8 nucleotides matching TRBD1. The trim removed 4 bases at V and 6 bases at J, leaving 7 bases unmatched. The CDR3 covers 14 residues. Germline V lookup: CDR1 MNHEY, CDR2 SMNVEV (reference sequence). The CDR3: CASSSWTGNHGYTF. CDR3 nucleotides: TGTGCCAGCAGTTCATGGACAGGGAATCATGGCTACACCTTC.

The V gene is TRBV2, the J gene TRBJ1-2, with 7 positions matching TRBD1. Trimming took 4 bases from V and 8 from J; bases not matched to a gene: 7. The CDR3 covers 13 residues. Germline CDR1 reads SNHLY; CDR2 reads FYNNEI. CDR3 protein: CASSGTGRTGYTF. As DNA, the CDR3 is TGTGCCAGCAGTGGGACAGGCCGGACAGGCTACACCTTC.

This chain links TRBV30 with TRBJ2-7; a possible D gene is TRBD1 (6 bases). The germline CDR1 and CDR2 sequences are GTSNPN and SVGIG (reference sequence). With 2 bases removed from V and 0 bases from J, the gap between germline ends came to 8 bases. The CDR3 is made up of 13 amino acids. The CDR3 loop reads CAWSLDSSYEQYF. The DNA for the CDR3 is TGTGCCTGGAGTTTGGACAGCTCCTACGAGCAGTACTTC.

The chain carries TRBV4-1 and TRBJ1-1; weak D call: TRBD1 (6 bases). The CDR3 is 14 residues long. V lost 3 bases and J lost 1, with 9 bases in between. CDR1 MGHRA and CDR2 YSYEKL come from the germline V gene. The CDR3 is CASSQGRGNTEAFF. CDR3 sequence (DNA): TGCGCCAGCAGCCAGGGCAGGGGGAACACTGAAGCTTTCTTT.

The chain recombines TRBV5-5 with TRBJ2-1; TRBD2 aligns across 13 bases. The trim removed 4 bases at V and 7 bases at J, leaving 8 bases unmatched. Germline values: CDR1 SGHKS, CDR2 YYEKEE (reference sequence). CDR3 length equals 16 residues. DNA for the CDR3: TGTGCCAGCAGCCTCACCGGGACTAGCGGGACTAATGAGCAGTTCTTC. Translating gives CASSLTGTSGTNEQFF.

The chain has TRBV15 and TRBJ1-5; TRBD1 might be the D (5 bases). The V end lost 0 bases, the J end lost 1 base, and 22 bases lay between the germline ends. This CDR3 region has 20 residues. From germline, CDR1 is LNHNV and CDR2 YYDKDF (reference sequence). The CDR3 here is CATSRDSGRGGLRSNQPQHF. In DNA, the CDR3 is TGTGCCACCAGCAGAGATAGCGGCCGGGGGGGGTTAAGGAGCAATCAGCCCCAGCATTTT. Full variable domain (outside the CDR3, taken from reference TRBV15 and TRBJ1-5): DAMVIQNPRYQVTQFGKPVTLSCSQTLNHNVMYWYQQKSSQAPKLLFHYYDKDFNNEADTPDNFQSRRPNTSFCFLDIRSPGLGDTAMYLCATSRDSGRGGLRSNQPQHFGDGTRLSIL.

This chain joins TRBV5-8 and TRBJ2-1, with D unresolved. Germline values: CDR1 SGHTS, CDR2 YDEGEE. The length of the CDR3 is 12 residues. Trimming left V 7 bases short and J 4 bases short, with 9 bases between. The CDR3 nucleotides are TGTGCCAGCTTAAAACTGTACAATGAGCAGTTCTTC. Amino acid sequence: CASLKLYNEQFF. The full variable domain, completed using reference TRBV5-8 and TRBJ2-1, is EAGVTQSPTHLIKTRGQQATLRCSPISGHTSVYWYQQALGLGLQFLLWYDEGEERNRGNFPPRFSGRQFPNYSSELNVNALELEDSALYLCASLKLYNEQFFGPGTRLTVL.